These 29 T cell receptor beta chains were sequenced from one sample in a study of cytomegalovirus exposure and HLA in healthy donors. The PCR ran on 60 Vbeta and 13 Jbeta primers. Clones were sequenced by immunoSEQ multiplex PCR, and TCRdb holds only the in-frame ones, with some missing. The data show around 110,000 clones, with around 75% seen just once and about 1.6% held by the top ten. Specimen: PBMCs. These receptors all stem from a woman aged 18-30 years in good health and CMV-seronegative.

DNA of the CDR3: TGTGCCATCAGTGACCAAACAGGCTATGGCTACACCTTC. Protein product: CAISDQTGYGYTF. The gene calls are TRBV10-3 and TRBJ1-2; perhaps TRBD1 as D (5 bases). The CDR3 is made up of 13 amino acids. Between the trimmed V and J ends, which lost 3 bases and 4 bases, there was a span of 9 bases. The germline gives CDR1 ENHRY, CDR2 SYGVKD.

V gene TRBV23-1 combines with J gene TRBJ1-6; D remains ambiguous. TRBV23-1 is an ORF for which the function is uncertain. This CDR3 is 15 amino acids long. V lost 4 bases, J lost 0 bases, and 7 bases lay in between. CDR3 in DNA: TGCGCCAGCAGTCTGCACAGCTCCTATAATTCACCCCTCCACTTT. Translation: CASSLHSSYNSPLHF.

This clone has only one observation. The chain has TRBV5-1 and TRBJ2-1; 11 bases match TRBD1. The V gene end was trimmed by 4 bases and the J gene end by 9 bases; junction bases not matched to a gene: 9. The CDR3 covers 15 residues. Germline assignment: CDR1 SGHRS and CDR2 YFSETQ. CDR3 coding DNA: TGCGCCAGCAGCCCTGGACAGGGGGCTTGGGGTGAGCAGTTCTTC. Translation gives CASSPGQGAWGEQFF.

This clone appeared a few times. The V call is TRBV19, the J call TRBJ1-5; D ambiguous. The CDR3 runs to 18 residues. CDR1 LNHDA and CDR2 SQIVND come from the germline V gene (reference sequence). The germline V and J ends were trimmed by 2 bases and 4 bases, with 21 bases remaining between them. CDR3 DNA sequence: TGTGCCAGTAGTATAAATCCCAAATGGTCACAGTCGAATCAGCCCCAGCATTTT. Protein product: CASSINPKWSQSNQPQHF.

This chain connects TRBV11-2 to TRBJ1-6; D gene unclear. Germline CDR1 and CDR2: SGHAT and FQNNGV. CDR3 size: 16 residues. Trimming left V 6 bases short and J 0 bases short, with 12 bases between. CDR3 nucleotides: TGTGCCAGCAGTCCTACCTTGAGCTCCTATAATTCACCCCTCCACTTT. Protein sequence: CASSPTLSSYNSPLHF.

The chain is built from TRBV27 and TRBJ1-5; D is unclear. The CDR3 spans 13 residues. The V gene's germline CDR1 is MNHEY and CDR2 SMNVEV (reference sequence). V lost 5 bases to trimming and J lost 0 bases, with 5 bases between them. The CDR3 sequence is CASSPYSNQPQHF. Here the CDR3 DNA reads TGTGCCAGCAGTCCGTATAGCAATCAGCCCCAGCATTTT.

Points on this clone: This CDR3 is also generated by other DNA sequences in the sample. The rearrangement joins TRBV7-2 to TRBJ1-1; 7 nucleotides line up with TRBD1. Losses at the gene ends were 5 bases for V and 2 bases for J; bases not matched to a gene: 8. Germline values: CDR1 SGHTA, CDR2 FQGNSA. The CDR3 consists of 15 residues. DNA for the CDR3: TGTGCCAGCAGCCTCGACAGGGCGGGAAACACTGAAGCTTTCTTT. Amino acid sequence: CASSLDRAGNTEAFF.

The J gene is TRBJ1-1, the V gene TRBV30, with TRBD1 matching over 7 bases. With V trimmed by 0 bases and J by 9 bases, 4 bases remained unmatched. Looked up from germline, CDR1 is GTSNPN and CDR2 is SVGIG (reference sequence). The CDR3 totals 12 residues. CDR3 DNA: TGTGCCTGGAGTGTACTTAGGGGGCAAGCTTTCTTT. Its translation is CAWSVLRGQAFF.

This clone has a single count. The chain employs TRBV18 and TRBJ1-1; D is possibly TRBD1 (5 bases). V was trimmed by 6 bases and J by 0 bases, leaving 14 bases between them. The CDR3 spans 15 residues. Germline CDR1 and CDR2: KGHSH and LQKENI. The CDR3 DNA reads TGTGCCAGCTCTCCGTGGGGGGAAATGAACACTGAAGCTTTCTTT. It is translated as CASSPWGEMNTEAFF.

This chain joins TRBV6-1 and TRBJ1-1, with D maybe TRBD1 (5 bases). Trimming took 5 bases from V and 4 from J, leaving 14 bases between them. The CDR3 is made up of 14 amino acids. CDR1 and CDR2 (germline): MNHNS, SASEGT. The CDR3 protein is CASSPQGLGTEAFF. The CDR3 DNA reads TGTGCCAGCAGTCCCCAGGGACTTGGCACTGAAGCTTTCTTT.

This chain uses TRBV19 with TRBJ1-1; 9 positions agree with TRBD1. The germline CDR1 and CDR2 sequences are LNHDA and SQIVND (reference sequence). This CDR3 has 16 amino acids. Unmatched junction bases numbered 11, after V lost 5 bases and J lost 4 bases. The CDR3 bases are TGTGCCAGTAGTCTTTGGGGACAGGGAAAGGGCACTGAAGCTTTCTTT. Protein: CASSLWGQGKGTEAFF.

This clone occurred a few times. This chain joins TRBV4-1 and TRBJ1-1; unclear D gene. Germline CDR1 MGHRA, CDR2 YSYEKL. The CDR3 has 15 amino acids. Deletions cut 0 bases from V and 5 bases from J, with 13 bases between. Here the CDR3 DNA reads TGCGCCAGCAGCCAAGATGAGGGAAGGAAGACTGAAGCTTTCTTT. Protein sequence: CASSQDEGRKTEAFF.

V usage is TRBV28 and J usage is TRBJ1-2; 8 nucleotides agree with TRBD1. Germline CDR1 and CDR2: MDHEN and SYDVKM. The CDR3 loop spans 16 amino acids. The V gene end was trimmed by 2 bases and the J gene end by 5 bases; junction bases not matched to a gene: 10. The CDR3 sequence is CASSLTGGTGPYGYTF. In DNA form, the CDR3 reads TGTGCCAGCAGTTTAACCGGCGGGACAGGCCCTTATGGCTACACCTTC.

V usage is TRBV11-2 and J usage is TRBJ2-7, with D perhaps matching TRBD1 (6 bases). Germline lookup yields CDR1 SGHAT and CDR2 FQNNGV. This CDR3 contains 15 residues. V lost 5 bases, J lost 5 bases, and 19 bases lay in between. The CDR3 protein is CASSTVTTGSHEQYF. CDR3 coding DNA: TGTGCCAGCAGCACTGTCACGACAGGATCCCACGAGCAGTACTTC.

This rearrangement joins TRBV2 to TRBJ2-5; D is uncertain. Trimming removed 5 bases at V and 9 bases at J, with 13 bases between. CDR3 length equals 12 residues. CDR1 SNHLY and CDR2 FYNNEI come from the germline V gene. CDR3 sequence (DNA): TGTGCCAGCAGTCGTAGCACCCAGCCCCAGTACTTC. Amino acid sequence: CASSRSTQPQYF.

In this sample, this clone turned up a few times. This rearrangement joins TRBV2 to TRBJ2-3, with 9 bases aligning to TRBD2. CDR3 size: 16 residues. With 2 bases clipped from V and 5 bases from J, the junction kept 8 bases outside the gene matches. The germline V gene has CDR1 SNHLY and CDR2 FYNNEI. The CDR3 DNA reads TGTGCCAGCAGTGAACAGGCTAGCGGGGCTGGAGATACGCAGTATTTT. Translating it yields CASSEQASGAGDTQYF.

The sample holds one count of this clone. The chain carries TRBV19 and TRBJ2-7; 13 positions agree with TRBD2. The CDR3 runs 14 residues. Per germline, CDR1 LNHDA and CDR2 SQIVND (reference sequence). J gave up 3 bases and V 5 bases, and 1 base lay outside the gene matches. CDR3 region: CASSRLAGGYEQYF. The CDR3 DNA is TGTGCCAGTAGTCGACTAGCGGGGGGCTACGAGCAGTACTTC. Combining the CDR3 with reference TRBV19 and TRBJ2-7 gives the whole variable domain DGGITQSPKYLFRKEGQNVTLSCEQNLNHDAMYWYRQDPGQGLRLIYYSQIVNDFQKGDIAEGYSVSREKKESFPLTVTSAQKNPTAFYLCASSRLAGGYEQYFGPGTRLTVT.

The chain combines TRBV5-6 with TRBJ2-2; D ambiguous. This CDR3 region has 12 residues. The germline V gene encodes CDR1 SGHDT and CDR2 YYEEEE. The V gene lost 4 bases and the J gene lost 2 bases, with 3 bases spanning the gap. The CDR3 region is CASSPNTGELFF. CDR3 sequence (DNA): TGTGCCAGCAGCCCAAACACCGGGGAGCTGTTTTTT.

This clone was counted between two and nine times. The chain has TRBV5-6 and TRBJ2-7; D is ambiguous. The germline CDR1 and CDR2 sequences are SGHDT and YYEEEE. Trimming took 2 bases from V and 2 from J, leaving 11 bases between them. The CDR3 spans 14 residues. CDR3 coding DNA: TGTGCCAGCAGCTTTCAATCCAGGACCTACGAGCAGTACTTC. It translates to CASSFQSRTYEQYF.

This clone showed up just a few times. CDR3 sequence reads: CASSFRQGHGYTF. DNA for the CDR3: TGTGCCAGCAGTTTTAGGCAGGGTCATGGCTACACCTTC. V gene TRBV28 combines with J gene TRBJ1-2; the D gene is possibly TRBD1 (5 bases). Deletions cut 3 bases from V and 6 bases from J, with 11 bases between. The CDR3 consists of 13 residues. CDR1 is MDHEN and CDR2 is SYDVKM in the germline V gene.

The rearrangement links TRBV6-1 to TRBJ1-2, with D maybe TRBD1 (5 bases). This CDR3 spans 14 amino acids. V lost 6 bases and J 4 bases, leaving 15 bases between the germline ends. Germline CDR1 MNHNS, CDR2 SASEGT. CDR3 protein: CASSRGEGIYGYTF. Here the CDR3 DNA reads TGTGCCAGCAGCCGAGGGGAGGGGATCTATGGCTACACCTTC.

The chain has TRBV4-1 and TRBJ1-1, with TRBD1 as a possible D gene (6 bases). CDR1 MGHRA and CDR2 YSYEKL come from the germline V gene. V was shortened by 4 bases and J by 3 bases, with 12 bases between the two germline ends. The CDR3 length is 14 residues. The CDR3 DNA sequence: TGCGCCAGCAGCCGTGGACAGACGCACACTGAAGCTTTCTTT. It translates to CASSRGQTHTEAFF.

The chain joins TRBV19 to TRBJ1-2; 9 nucleotides match TRBD1. The CDR3 extends over 16 amino acids. Germline CDR1 is LNHDA and CDR2 is SQIVND (reference sequence). Trimming cost V 3 bases and J 5 bases; bases outside gene matches: 10. The chain's CDR3 is CASSMRQGGLRYGYTF. CDR3 DNA: TGTGCCAGTAGTATGAGACAGGGGGGATTAAGATATGGCTACACCTTC.

V and J are TRBV9 and TRBJ2-1, with D maybe TRBD2 (5 bases). This CDR3 contains 18 residues. The germline V and J ends were trimmed by 2 bases and 5 bases, with 23 bases remaining between them. Germline lookup yields CDR1 SGDLS and CDR2 YYNGEE. The CDR3 protein is CASSVLRVPGWYHNEQFF. For the CDR3, the DNA is TGTGCCAGCAGCGTTTTGCGTGTCCCGGGGTGGTACCACAATGAGCAGTTCTTC.

V and J are TRBV9 and TRBJ1-6; D might be TRBD1 (6 bases). V shed 0 bases and J shed 15 bases, with 22 bases lying between them. From germline, CDR1 is SGDLS and CDR2 YYNGEE. The CDR3 totals 16 residues. The CDR3 DNA follows: TGTGCCAGCAGCGTAGCCAGGGGCGTTCGTGGCCATAACCTCCACTTT. As protein: CASSVARGVRGHNLHF.

V is TRBV28 and J is TRBJ1-1, with 8 bases identical to TRBD1. The CDR3 covers 14 residues. The germline gives CDR1 MDHEN, CDR2 SYDVKM. After removal of 6 bases from V and 1 base from J, the junction contained 4 bases not matched to a gene. The CDR3 here is CASSRDRTNTEAFF. The CDR3 DNA reads as TGTGCCAGCAGCCGGGACAGGACGAACACTGAAGCTTTCTTT. Combining the CDR3 with reference TRBV28 and TRBJ1-1 gives the whole variable domain DVKVTQSSRYLVKRTGEKVFLECVQDMDHENMFWYRQDPGLGLRLIYFSYDVKMKEKGDIPEGYSVSREKKERFSLILESASTNQTSMYLCASSRDRTNTEAFFGQGTRLTVV.

The chain's CDR3 is CASSLTGNQPQHF. DNA for the CDR3: TGCGCCAGCAGCTTGACGGGGAATCAGCCCCAGCATTTT. The chain uses TRBV5-1 and TRBJ1-5; D is uncertain. The length of the CDR3 is 13 residues. Per the germline V gene, CDR1 is SGHRS and CDR2 is YFSETQ. V lost 1 base to trimming and J lost 4 bases, with 6 bases between them.

This clone came up a few times. The rearrangement joins TRBV5-1 to TRBJ1-4, with TRBD1 as a possible D gene (5 bases). Trimming left V 0 bases short and J 0 bases short, with 9 bases between. Germline assignment: CDR1 SGHRS and CDR2 YFSETQ. The CDR3 loop spans 16 amino acids. CDR3 sequence reads: CASSLGGAATNEKLFF. As DNA, the CDR3 is TGCGCCAGCAGCTTGGGTGGGGCTGCAACTAATGAAAAACTGTTTTTT.

The chain couples TRBV2 to TRBJ1-6; tentatively, D is TRBD1 (6 bases). V shed 7 bases and J shed 0 bases, with 19 bases lying between them. CDR1 is SNHLY, CDR2 FYNNEI, per germline. The CDR3 spans 18 residues. The CDR3 here is CASTLTVGQSSYNSPLHF. The CDR3, as DNA: TGTGCCAGCACCCTAACGGTTGGACAGAGCTCCTATAATTCACCCCTCCACTTT.